Presented here are 13 T cell receptor beta chains from one specimen sequenced in a study of T cell changes during pregnancy in multiple sclerosis. Using immunoSEQ multiplex PCR, the repertoire was profiled, and TCRdb retains in-frame clones only, with some absent. This sample yields 66,000 or so clones, of which about 90% are seen a single time; 0.89% belongs to the top ten. The specimen was peripheral blood, collected in the first trimester of pregnancy. All receptors come from a female donor in good health, enrolled as a control in a pregnancy study.

This chain links TRBV5-1 with TRBJ2-2, with D possibly TRBD1 on 5 matching bases. Germline V gives CDR1 SGHRS, CDR2 YFSETQ. This CDR3 is 14 amino acids long. The V end was cut by 2 bases, the J end by 7 bases, with 12 bases between. The CDR3 nucleotides are TGCGCCAGCAGCTTCGTACAGGAAGGCGGGGAGCTGTTTTTT. Translation: CASSFVQEGGELFF. Full variable domain (rest looked up from reference TRBV5-1 and TRBJ2-2): KAGVTQTPRYLIKTRGQQVTLSCSPISGHRSVSWYQQTPGQGLQFLFEYFSETQRNKGNFPGRFSGRQFSNSRSEMNVSTLELGDSALYLCASSFVQEGGELFFGEGSRLTVL.

This clone was observed a single time. V gene TRBV11-3 combines with J gene TRBJ2-2, with D possibly being TRBD1 (6 bases). The CDR3 has 18 amino acids. With 1 base removed from V and 0 bases from J, the gap between germline ends came to 15 bases. Germline-derived CDR1 and CDR2 are SGHNT and YENEEA. The CDR3 DNA reads TGTGCCAGCAGCTTAGTATTCCGGGACACAACGAACACCGGGGAGCTGTTTTTT. This translates into CASSLVFRDTTNTGELFF.

The chain recombines TRBV10-3 with TRBJ2-5; TRBD2 aligns across 8 bases. In germline, CDR1 is ENHRY, CDR2 SYGVKD. The trim removed 10 bases at V and 4 bases at J, leaving 5 bases unmatched. This CDR3 has 12 amino acids. CDR3 in DNA: TGTGCCACGGGACTAGATTTAGAGACCCAGTACTTC. This sequence encodes CATGLDLETQYF.

The CDR3 sequence: CASSLGQGAGNQPQHF. In nucleotides, the CDR3 is TGTGCCAGCAGCTTGGGTCAGGGGGCTGGCAATCAGCCCCAGCATTTT. The chain couples TRBV5-5 to TRBJ1-5, with 8 bases matching TRBD1. J was trimmed by 2 bases and V by 0 bases; bases with no gene match: 4. CDR1 and CDR2 from the germline V gene are SGHKS and YYEKEE (reference sequence). The CDR3 has 16 amino acids.

This clone was found once. The rearrangement links TRBV9 to TRBJ1-1; possibly TRBD1 for D (6 bases). The germline V and J ends were trimmed by 4 bases and 1 base, with 14 bases remaining between them. Germline V gene data show CDR1 as SGDLS and CDR2 as YYNGEE. CDR3 length: 15 amino acids. Here the CDR3 DNA reads TGTGCCAGCAGCCCGAAGGGGGACGGGAACACTGAAGCTTTCTTT. The encoded protein is CASSPKGDGNTEAFF.

This sequence joins TRBV13 and TRBJ2-4; 8 bases line up with TRBD1. This CDR3 has 16 residues. Germline V CDR1 and CDR2: PRHDT, FYEKMQ (reference sequence). The ends lost 5 bases at V and 2 bases at J; junction bases unmatched: 8. Here the CDR3 reads CASSIWTGSTKNIQYF. The CDR3 coding sequence is TGTGCCAGCAGCATATGGACAGGGTCGACCAAAAACATTCAGTACTTC.

The rearrangement links TRBV19 to TRBJ1-5; 9 nucleotides line up with TRBD1. The CDR3 extends over 16 amino acids. Per the germline V gene, CDR1 is LNHDA and CDR2 is SQIVND (reference sequence). V was clipped by 4 bases and J by 7 bases; unmatched bases: 11. The CDR3, as DNA: TGTGCCAGTAGTACCCGACAGGGGGTTGGTTTACAGCCCCAGCATTTT. Amino acids: CASSTRQGVGLQPQHF.

The chain joins TRBV5-8 to TRBJ1-5; tentative D call: TRBD1 (5 bases). This CDR3 comprises 15 residues. Trimming took 4 bases from V and 3 from J, leaving 14 bases between them. Germline CDR1 and CDR2: SGHTS and YDEGEE. CDR3 protein: CASSGGVVYNQPQHF. CDR3 nucleotide sequence: TGTGCCAGCAGCGGGGGGGTGGTCTACAATCAGCCCCAGCATTTT.

V usage is TRBV9 and J usage is TRBJ1-1; 7 bases are shared with TRBD1. The germline V gene encodes CDR1 SGDLS and CDR2 YYNGEE. The CDR3 spans 15 residues. Trimming removed 4 bases from V and 0 bases from J; junction bases left unmatched: 6. CDR3 DNA sequence: TGTGCCAGCAGCTCTGGGACAGTCATGAACACTGAAGCTTTCTTT. Its translation is CASSSGTVMNTEAFF.

V gene TRBV2 combines with J gene TRBJ2-2; D might be TRBD1 (5 bases). This CDR3 is 15 amino acids long. Germline CDR1 SNHLY, CDR2 FYNNEI. V was clipped by 1 base and J by 3 bases, with 9 bases between them. In nucleotides, the CDR3 is TGTGCCAGCAGTGAAGGAAAGGGGTACACCGGGGAGCTGTTTTTT. Amino acid sequence: CASSEGKGYTGELFF.

The V gene is TRBV5-8, the J gene TRBJ2-5; 9 bases line up with TRBD2. The CDR3 runs to 16 residues. Unmatched junction bases numbered 6, after V lost 0 bases and J lost 3 bases. Germline V lookup: CDR1 SGHTS, CDR2 YDEGEE. The CDR3 nucleotides are TGTGCCAGCAGCTTGGGAAGGCGGGGGGGCGAAGAGACCCAGTACTTC. This gives the protein CASSLGRRGGEETQYF.

CDR3 in DNA: TGTGCCAGCAGCTTCGGTCCCGGGTCGGTCTACGAGCAGTACTTC. Its translation: CASSFGPGSVYEQYF. The chain links TRBV7-3 to TRBJ2-7; D is unclear. The germline CDR1 and CDR2 sequences are SGHTA and FQGTGA. Trimming shortened V by 3 bases and J by 3 bases, and 15 bases separated the two germline ends. This CDR3 is 15 amino acids long.

This chain's CDR3 is CASSVSPGTGFPQYF. CDR3 DNA sequence: TGTGCCAGCAGCGTCTCACCCGGGACAGGGTTTCCCCAGTACTTC. V is TRBV9 and J is TRBJ2-5; TRBD1 matches 9 bases. Trimming at V came to 2 bases and at J to 9 bases, leaving 11 bases not matched to a gene. The CDR3 runs 15 residues. The germline gives CDR1 SGDLS, CDR2 YYNGEE.